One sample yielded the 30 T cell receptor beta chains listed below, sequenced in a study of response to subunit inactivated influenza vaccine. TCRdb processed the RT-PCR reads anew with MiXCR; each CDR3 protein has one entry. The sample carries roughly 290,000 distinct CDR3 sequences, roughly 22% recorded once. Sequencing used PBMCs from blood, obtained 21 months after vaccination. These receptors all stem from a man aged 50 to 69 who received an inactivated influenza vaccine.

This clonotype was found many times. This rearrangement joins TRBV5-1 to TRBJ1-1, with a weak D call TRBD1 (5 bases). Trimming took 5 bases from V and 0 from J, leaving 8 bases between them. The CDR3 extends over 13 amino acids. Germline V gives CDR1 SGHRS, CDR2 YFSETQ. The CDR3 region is CASRGRLNTEAFF. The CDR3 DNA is TGCGCCAGCAGGGGACGGTTGAACACTGAAGCTTTCTTT.

CDR3 sequence (DNA): TGCAGTGCTAGACTAGCGGGGGGCAGAACCGGGGAGCTGTTTTTT. It codes for CSARLAGGRTGELFF. The chain joins TRBV20-1 to TRBJ2-2; TRBD2 agrees at 11 bases. Unmatched junction bases numbered 4, after V lost 2 bases and J lost 5 bases. CDR3 length equals 15 residues. Germline lookup yields CDR1 DFQATT and CDR2 SNEGSKA (reference sequence).

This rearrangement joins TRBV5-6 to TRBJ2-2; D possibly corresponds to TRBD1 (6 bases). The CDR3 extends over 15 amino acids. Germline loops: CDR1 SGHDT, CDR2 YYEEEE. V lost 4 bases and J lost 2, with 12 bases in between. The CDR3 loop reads CASSVLQGNTGELFF. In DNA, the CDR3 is TGTGCCAGCAGCGTCTTACAGGGTAACACCGGGGAGCTGTTTTTT.

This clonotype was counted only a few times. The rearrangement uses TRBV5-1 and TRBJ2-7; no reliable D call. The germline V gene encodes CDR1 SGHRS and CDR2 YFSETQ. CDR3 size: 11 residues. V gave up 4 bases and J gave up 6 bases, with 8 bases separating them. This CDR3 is CASSVPGEQYF. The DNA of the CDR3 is TGCGCCAGCAGCGTTCCCGGCGAGCAGTACTTC.

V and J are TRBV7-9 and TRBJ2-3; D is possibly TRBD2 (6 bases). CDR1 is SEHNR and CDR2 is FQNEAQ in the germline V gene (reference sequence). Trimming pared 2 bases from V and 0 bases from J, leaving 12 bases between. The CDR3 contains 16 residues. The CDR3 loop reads CASSLMGGASTDTQYF. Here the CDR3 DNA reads TGTGCCAGCAGCTTAATGGGGGGTGCTAGCACAGATACGCAGTATTTT.

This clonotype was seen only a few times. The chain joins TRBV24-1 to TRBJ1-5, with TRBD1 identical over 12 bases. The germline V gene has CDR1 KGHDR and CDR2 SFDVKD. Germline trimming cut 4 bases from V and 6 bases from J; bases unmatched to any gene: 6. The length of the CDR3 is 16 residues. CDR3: CATSETGQGAGQPQHF. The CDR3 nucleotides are TGTGCCACCAGTGAGACGGGACAGGGGGCCGGTCAGCCCCAGCATTTT.

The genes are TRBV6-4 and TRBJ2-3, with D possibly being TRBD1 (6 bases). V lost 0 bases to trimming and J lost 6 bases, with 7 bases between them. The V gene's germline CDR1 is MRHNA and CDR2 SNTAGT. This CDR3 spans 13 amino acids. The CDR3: CASSDSGADTQYF. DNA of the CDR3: TGTGCCAGCAGTGACTCGGGGGCGGATACGCAGTATTTT.

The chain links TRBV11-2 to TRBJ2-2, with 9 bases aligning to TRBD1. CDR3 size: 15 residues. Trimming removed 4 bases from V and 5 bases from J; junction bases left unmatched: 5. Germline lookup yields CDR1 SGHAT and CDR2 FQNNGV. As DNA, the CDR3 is TGTGCCAGCAGCTGGGACAGGGAAACGACCGGGGAGCTGTTTTTT. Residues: CASSWDRETTGELFF.

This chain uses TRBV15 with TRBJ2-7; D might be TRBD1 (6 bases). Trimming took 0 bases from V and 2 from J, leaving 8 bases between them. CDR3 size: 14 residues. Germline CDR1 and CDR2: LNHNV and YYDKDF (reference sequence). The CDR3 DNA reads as TGTGCCACCAGCAGAGATAAGGGGGCCTACGAGCAGTACTTC. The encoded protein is CATSRDKGAYEQYF.

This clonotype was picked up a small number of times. CDR3 coding DNA: TGTGCCAGCAGTATCAAGGGTTTTTGGAACACTGAAGCTTTCTTT. Amino acid sequence: CASSIKGFWNTEAFF. The chain has TRBV6-1 and TRBJ1-1; no firm D call. V dropped 5 bases and J dropped 1 base, with 14 bases sitting between them. Germline V lookup: CDR1 MNHNS, CDR2 SASEGT. The CDR3 consists of 15 residues.

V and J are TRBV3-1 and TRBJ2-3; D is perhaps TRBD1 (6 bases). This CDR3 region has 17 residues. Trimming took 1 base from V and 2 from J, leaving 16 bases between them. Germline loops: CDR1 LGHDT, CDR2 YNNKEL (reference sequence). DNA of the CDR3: TGTGCCAGCAGCCAAGGGGCCCTTTGGGGGCCCACAGATACGCAGTATTTT. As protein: CASSQGALWGPTDTQYF.

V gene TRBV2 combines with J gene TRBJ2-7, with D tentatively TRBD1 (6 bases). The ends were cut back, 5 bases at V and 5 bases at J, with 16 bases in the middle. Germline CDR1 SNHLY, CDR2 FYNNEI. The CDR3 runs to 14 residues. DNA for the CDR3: TGTGCCAGCAGTTCCCGGACAGTCTTAAACGAGCAGTACTTC. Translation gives CASSSRTVLNEQYF.

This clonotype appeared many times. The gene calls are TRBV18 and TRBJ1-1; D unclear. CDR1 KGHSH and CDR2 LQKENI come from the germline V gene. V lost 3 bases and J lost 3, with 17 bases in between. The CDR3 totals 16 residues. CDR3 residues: CASSPQRTAVYTEAFF. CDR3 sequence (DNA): TGTGCCAGCTCACCTCAGAGGACCGCTGTCTACACTGAAGCTTTCTTT.

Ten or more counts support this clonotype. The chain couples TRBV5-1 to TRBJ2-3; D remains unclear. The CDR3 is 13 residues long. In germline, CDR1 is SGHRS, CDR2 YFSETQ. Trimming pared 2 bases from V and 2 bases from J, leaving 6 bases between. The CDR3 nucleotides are TGCGCCAGCAGCTTACCCGACACAGATACGCAGTATTTT. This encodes CASSLPDTDTQYF. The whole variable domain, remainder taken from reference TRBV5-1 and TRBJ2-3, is KAGVTQTPRYLIKTRGQQVTLSCSPISGHRSVSWYQQTPGQGLQFLFEYFSETQRNKGNFPGRFSGRQFSNSRSEMNVSTLELGDSALYLCASSLPDTDTQYFGPGTRLTVL.

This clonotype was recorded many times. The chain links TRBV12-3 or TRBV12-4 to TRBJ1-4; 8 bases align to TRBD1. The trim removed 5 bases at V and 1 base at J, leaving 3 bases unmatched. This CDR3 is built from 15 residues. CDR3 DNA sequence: TGTGCCAGCAGTCTAGGGACAGGAACTAATGAAAAACTGTTTTTT. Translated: CASSLGTGTNEKLFF.

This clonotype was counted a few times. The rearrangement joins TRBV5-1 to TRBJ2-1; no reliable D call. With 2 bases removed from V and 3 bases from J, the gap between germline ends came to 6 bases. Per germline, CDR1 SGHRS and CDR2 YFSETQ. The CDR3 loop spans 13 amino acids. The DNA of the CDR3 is TGCGCCAGCAGCTTCTCCGTCTACAATGAGCAGTTCTTC. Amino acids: CASSFSVYNEQFF.

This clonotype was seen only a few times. The CDR3 region is CASSPQISGNTIYF. DNA for the CDR3: TGTGCCAGCAGCCCCCAGATCTCTGGAAACACCATATATTTT. J is TRBJ1-3 and V is TRBV3-1; D not certain. Germline V gene sequence: CDR1 LGHDT, CDR2 YNNKEL (reference sequence). V lost 4 bases and J lost 0, with 7 bases in between. The CDR3 is made up of 14 amino acids.

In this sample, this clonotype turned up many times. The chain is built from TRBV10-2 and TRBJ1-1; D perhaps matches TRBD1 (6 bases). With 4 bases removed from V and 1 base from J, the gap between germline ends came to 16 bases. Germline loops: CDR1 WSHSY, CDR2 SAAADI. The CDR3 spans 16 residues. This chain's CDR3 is CASSAGHAVGNTEAFF. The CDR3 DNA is TGCGCCAGCAGTGCGGGACACGCGGTTGGGAACACTGAAGCTTTCTTT.

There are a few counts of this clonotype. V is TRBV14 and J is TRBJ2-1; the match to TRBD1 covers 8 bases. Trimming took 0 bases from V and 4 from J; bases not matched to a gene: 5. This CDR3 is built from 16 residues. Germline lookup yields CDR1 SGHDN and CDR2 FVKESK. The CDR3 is CASSQERRGPYNEQFF. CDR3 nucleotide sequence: TGTGCCAGCAGCCAAGAACGCAGGGGGCCTTACAATGAGCAGTTCTTC. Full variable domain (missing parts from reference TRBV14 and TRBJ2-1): EAGVTQFPSHSVIEKGQTVTLRCDPISGHDNLYWYRRVMGKEIKFLLHFVKESKQDESGMPNNRFLAERTGGTYSTLKVQPAELEDSGVYFCASSQERRGPYNEQFFGPGTRLTVL.

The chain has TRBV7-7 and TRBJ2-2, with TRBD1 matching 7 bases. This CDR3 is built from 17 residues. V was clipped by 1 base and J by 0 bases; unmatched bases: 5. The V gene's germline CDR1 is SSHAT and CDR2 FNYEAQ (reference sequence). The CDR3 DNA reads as TGTGCCAGCAGCTTAGTCTCTGGGACAGCGAACACCGGGGAGCTGTTTTTT. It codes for CASSLVSGTANTGELFF. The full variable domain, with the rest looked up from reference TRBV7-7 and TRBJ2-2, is GAGVSQSPRYKVTKRGQDVTLRCDPISSHATLYWYQQALGQGPEFLTYFNYEAQPDKSGLPSDRFSAERPEGSISTLTIQRTEQRDSAMYRCASSLVSGTANTGELFFGEGSRLTVL.

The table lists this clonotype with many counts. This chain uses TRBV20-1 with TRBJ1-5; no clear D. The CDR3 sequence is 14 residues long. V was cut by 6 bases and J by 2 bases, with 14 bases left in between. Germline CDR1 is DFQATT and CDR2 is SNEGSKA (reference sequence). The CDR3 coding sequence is TGCAGTGCCGTAGAGGCTCTGGGCAATCAGCCCCAGCATTTT. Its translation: CSAVEALGNQPQHF.

DNA for the CDR3: TGCGCCAGCAGCCAAGAATTAGGGAGTCGCAGCACAGATACGCAGTATTTT. The encoded protein is CASSQELGSRSTDTQYF. The rearrangement joins TRBV4-1 to TRBJ2-3, with D possibly matching TRBD2 (5 bases). The V gene's germline CDR1 is MGHRA and CDR2 YSYEKL. V was shortened by 0 bases and J by 0 bases, with 13 bases between the two germline ends. This CDR3 is 17 amino acids long.

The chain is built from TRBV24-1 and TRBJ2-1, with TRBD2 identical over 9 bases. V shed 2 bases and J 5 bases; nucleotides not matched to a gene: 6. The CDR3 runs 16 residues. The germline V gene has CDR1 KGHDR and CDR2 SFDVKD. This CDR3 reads CATSDSGTSFDNEQFF. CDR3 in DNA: TGTGCCACCAGTGATTCCGGGACTAGCTTCGACAATGAGCAGTTCTTC.

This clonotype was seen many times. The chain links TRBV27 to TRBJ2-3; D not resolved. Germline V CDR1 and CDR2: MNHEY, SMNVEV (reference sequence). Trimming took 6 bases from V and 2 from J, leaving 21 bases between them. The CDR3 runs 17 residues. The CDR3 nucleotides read TGTGCCAGCAGCCTATACATATCTACAGCAATCACAGATACGCAGTATTTT. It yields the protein CASSLYISTAITDTQYF.

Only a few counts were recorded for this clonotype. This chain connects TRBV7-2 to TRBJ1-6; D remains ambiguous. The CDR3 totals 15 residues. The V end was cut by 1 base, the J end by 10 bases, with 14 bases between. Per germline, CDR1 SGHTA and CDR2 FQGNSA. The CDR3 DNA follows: TGTGCCAGCAGCTTAGAAGGACGCGGGCAGTCACCCCTCCACTTT. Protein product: CASSLEGRGQSPLHF.

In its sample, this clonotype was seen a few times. The chain's CDR3 is CSVEGEGQTYEQYF. The CDR3 nucleotides read TGCAGCGTTGAGGGGGAAGGACAGACCTACGAGCAGTACTTC. The chain joins TRBV29-1 to TRBJ2-7; TRBD1 is a possible D gene (6 bases). Looked up from germline, CDR1 is SQVTM and CDR2 is ANQGSEA. Trimming stripped 3 bases from V and 2 bases from J, with 14 bases between. CDR3 length equals 14 residues.

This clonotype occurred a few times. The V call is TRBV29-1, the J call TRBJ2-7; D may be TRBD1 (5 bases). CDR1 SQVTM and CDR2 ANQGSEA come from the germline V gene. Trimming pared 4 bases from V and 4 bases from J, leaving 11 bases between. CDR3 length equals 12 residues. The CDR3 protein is CSVGTTLYEQYF. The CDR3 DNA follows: TGCAGCGTTGGGACAACCCTTTACGAGCAGTACTTC.

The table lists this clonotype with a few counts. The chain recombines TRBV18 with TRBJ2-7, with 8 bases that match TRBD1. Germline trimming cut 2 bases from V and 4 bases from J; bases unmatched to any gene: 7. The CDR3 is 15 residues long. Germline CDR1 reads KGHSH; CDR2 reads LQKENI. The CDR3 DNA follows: TGTGCCAGCTCACCAACGGGACAGGACTTGTACGAGCAGTACTTC. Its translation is CASSPTGQDLYEQYF.

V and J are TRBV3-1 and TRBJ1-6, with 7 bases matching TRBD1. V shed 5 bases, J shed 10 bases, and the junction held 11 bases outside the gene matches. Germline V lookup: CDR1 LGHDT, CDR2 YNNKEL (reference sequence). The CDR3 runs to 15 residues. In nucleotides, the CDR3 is TGTGCCAGCAGCTCCCATTACAGGGGTGGGTCACCCCTCCACTTT. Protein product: CASSSHYRGGSPLHF. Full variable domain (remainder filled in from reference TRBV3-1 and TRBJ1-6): DTAVSQTPKYLVTQMGNDKSIKCEQNLGHDTMYWYKQDSKKFLKIMFSYNNKELIINETVPNRFSPKSPDKAHLNLHINSLELGDSAVYFCASSSHYRGGSPLHFGNGTRLTVT.

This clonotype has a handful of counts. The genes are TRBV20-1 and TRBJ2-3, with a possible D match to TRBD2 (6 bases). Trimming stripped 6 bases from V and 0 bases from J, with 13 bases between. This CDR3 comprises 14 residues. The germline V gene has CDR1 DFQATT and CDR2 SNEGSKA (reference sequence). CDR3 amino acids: CSADLRDSTDTQYF. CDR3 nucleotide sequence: TGCAGTGCGGATCTGCGGGATAGCACAGATACGCAGTATTTT.